The 25 T cell receptor beta chains given below trace back to one sample, sequenced in a study of CD8+ T cells in alopecia areata. Sequencing templates came from extracted RNA that was reverse transcribed into cDNA. Sequencing was performed with immunoSEQ multiplex PCR; in TCRdb, only in-frame clones are kept and a portion is missing. The data show around 140,000 clones, about 59% seen once. As for treatment: oral pan-JAK inhibitor, 5-10 mg twice daily. This specimen consisted of CD8+ T cells sorted from blood, obtained at week 4, from a patient treated with tofacitinib. These receptors all stem from a human donor with alopecia areata.

This clone turned up a few times. The rearrangement links TRBV13 to TRBJ2-6; D gene uncertain. The CDR3 covers 19 residues. Germline V gene lookup returns CDR1 PRHDT and CDR2 FYEKMQ (reference sequence). V was cut by 0 bases and J by 2 bases, with 17 bases left in between. CDR3 bases: TGTGCCAGCAGCTTAGGCTATTCCTCCTTTTGGGCTGGGGCCAACGTCCTGACTTTC. Translating it yields CASSLGYSSFWAGANVLTF.

This chain links TRBV6-6 with TRBJ2-7; the D gene is possibly TRBD1 (5 bases). V was trimmed by 0 bases and J by 0 bases, leaving 9 bases between them. Per germline, CDR1 MNHNY and CDR2 SVGAGI (reference sequence). The CDR3 consists of 15 residues. This CDR3 reads CASSYSGQSSYEQYF. CDR3 in DNA: TGTGCCAGCAGTTACTCGGGGCAGAGCTCCTACGAGCAGTACTTC.

This clone was recorded only once. The V and J genes are TRBV27 and TRBJ1-2, with D unclear. V lost 0 bases and J 6 bases, leaving 14 bases between the germline ends. Germline V gives CDR1 MNHEY, CDR2 SMNVEV (reference sequence). The CDR3 runs to 15 residues. CDR3 bases: TGTGCCAGCAGTTTATCAGCGGGCGCGGGGAATGGCTACACCTTC. This codes for CASSLSAGAGNGYTF.

This clone was seen only once. This rearrangement joins TRBV13 to TRBJ1-6; weak D call: TRBD1 (6 bases). The CDR3 contains 12 residues. V was clipped by 8 bases and J by 4 bases, with 6 bases between them. CDR1 is PRHDT and CDR2 is FYEKMQ in the germline V gene (reference sequence). As DNA, the CDR3 is TGTGCCAGCGGACAGTATAATTCACCCCTCCACTTT. It yields the protein CASGQYNSPLHF.

This chain uses TRBV9 with TRBJ2-6; no firm D call. Trimming removed 0 bases at V and 0 bases at J, with 10 bases between. The CDR3 length is 17 residues. Germline V CDR1 and CDR2: SGDLS, YYNGEE. CDR3 bases: TGTGCCAGCAGCGTAGATGGGGTTGCCTCTGGGGCCAACGTCCTGACTTTC. Protein: CASSVDGVASGANVLTF. Variable domain in full (rest from reference TRBV9 and TRBJ2-6): DSGVTQTPKHLITATGQRVTLRCSPRSGDLSVYWYQQSLDQGLQFLIQYYNGEERAKGNILERFSAQQFPDLHSELNLSSLELGDSALYFCASSVDGVASGANVLTFGAGSRLTVL.

In its sample, this clone was seen a few times. The rearrangement uses TRBV7-9 and TRBJ1-2, with 8 bases that match TRBD1. The CDR3 is 15 amino acids. Germline loops: CDR1 SEHNR, CDR2 FQNEAQ (reference sequence). Trimming removed 1 base from V and 6 bases from J; junction bases left unmatched: 7. The CDR3: CASSLGRTGIDGYTF. In DNA, the CDR3 is TGTGCCAGCAGCTTAGGCCGGACAGGGATTGATGGCTACACCTTC.

Only a few counts were recorded for this clone. The V call is TRBV5-4, the J call TRBJ2-1, with D tentatively TRBD2 (6 bases). Trimming shortened V by 5 bases and J by 3 bases, and 9 bases separated the two germline ends. The CDR3 contains 13 residues. CDR1 is SGHNT, CDR2 YYREEE, per germline (reference sequence). The CDR3 DNA sequence: TGTGCCAGCAGGGGGGGTCTCTACAATGAGCAGTTCTTC. It translates to CASRGGLYNEQFF.

The CDR3 DNA sequence: TGCGCCAGCAGCCAAGCGTCATCTCGGGTCGCCTACGAGCAGTACTTC. Translation: CASSQASSRVAYEQYF. The chain has TRBV4-1 and TRBJ2-7; D unresolved. The CDR3 runs to 16 residues. CDR1 is MGHRA and CDR2 is YSYEKL in the germline V gene. Trimming removed 1 base from V and 2 bases from J, with 15 bases in between.

This clone was detected a few times. V usage is TRBV4-3 and J usage is TRBJ2-2; D gene ambiguous. V was cut by 1 base and J by 1 base, with 4 bases left in between. Germline V CDR1 and CDR2: LGHNA, YSLEER. The CDR3 loop spans 14 amino acids. The CDR3 is CASSQVENTGELFF. As DNA, the CDR3 is TGCGCCAGCAGCCAAGTCGAGAACACCGGGGAGCTGTTTTTT.

V usage is TRBV5-1 and J usage is TRBJ2-3; 9 bases map to TRBD2. The germline V gene encodes CDR1 SGHRS and CDR2 YFSETQ. The CDR3 extends over 15 amino acids. Unmatched junction bases numbered 3, after V lost 0 bases and J lost 4 bases. The DNA for the CDR3 is TGCGCCAGCAGCTTGGCTAGCGGGGAGTCAGATACGCAGTATTTT. Protein: CASSLASGESDTQYF.

This clone was counted between two and nine times. The genes are TRBV19 and TRBJ2-1; 7 positions match TRBD2. The CDR3 consists of 11 residues. J was trimmed by 10 bases and V by 11 bases; bases with no gene match: 8. Germline V gene data show CDR1 as LNHDA and CDR2 as SQIVND (reference sequence). The CDR3 sequence: CACTTGGEQFF. Written as DNA, the CDR3 is TGTGCCTGCACAACCGGGGGGGAGCAGTTCTTC.

This chain uses TRBV7-9 with TRBJ2-7, with D hard to call. V was shortened by 4 bases and J by 3 bases, with 22 bases between the two germline ends. The CDR3 runs 17 residues. CDR1 SEHNR and CDR2 FQNEAQ come from the germline V gene (reference sequence). The CDR3 here is CASSSNGQPTTLYEQYF. The CDR3, as DNA: TGTGCCAGCAGCTCAAACGGCCAGCCTACCACCCTCTACGAGCAGTACTTC.

In this sample, this clone turned up once. The rearrangement joins TRBV29-1 to TRBJ1-2; 10 bases fit TRBD1. Germline V gives CDR1 SQVTM, CDR2 ANQGSEA. Trimming removed 3 bases from V and 4 bases from J; junction bases left unmatched: 2. This CDR3 contains 13 residues. CDR3 DNA sequence: TGCAGCGTTGATAGGGACAGGGGCTATGGCTACACCTTC. It translates to CSVDRDRGYGYTF.

This chain connects TRBV6-5 to TRBJ2-3; TRBD1 matches 7 bases. Trimming removed 7 bases from V and 4 bases from J; junction bases left unmatched: 8. The CDR3 covers 14 residues. The germline CDR1 and CDR2 sequences are MNHEY and SVGAGI. This CDR3 is CASTKTGIADTQYF. CDR3 in DNA: TGTGCCAGCACAAAGACAGGGATCGCAGATACGCAGTATTTT.

This chain links TRBV27 with TRBJ1-5; D may be TRBD1 (5 bases). Trimming pared 0 bases from V and 3 bases from J, leaving 9 bases between. The CDR3 is 15 residues long. Germline V gene lookup returns CDR1 MNHEY and CDR2 SMNVEV (reference sequence). The CDR3 DNA reads TGTGCCAGCAGTTTATCTGCCGGGGCCAATCAGCCCCAGCATTTT. It translates to CASSLSAGANQPQHF.

The chain recombines TRBV9 with TRBJ1-1; D perhaps matches TRBD1 (5 bases). Germline CDR1 and CDR2: SGDLS and YYNGEE. This CDR3 spans 14 amino acids. The V end was cut by 3 bases, the J end by 6 bases, with 15 bases between. The CDR3 spells CASSEYAGNPEAFF. CDR3 bases: TGTGCCAGCAGCGAGTACGCAGGGAATCCTGAAGCTTTCTTT.

The rearrangement uses TRBV6-1 and TRBJ2-3; 13 bases line up with TRBD2. Germline V gene lookup returns CDR1 MNHNS and CDR2 SASEGT. The junction had 5 bases not matched to a gene; V was cut back by 7 bases and J by 4 bases. CDR3 length: 15 residues. The CDR3 sequence: CASILTSGGPDTQYF. The DNA of the CDR3 is TGTGCCAGCATCCTGACTAGCGGGGGGCCAGATACGCAGTATTTT.

The chain recombines TRBV30 with TRBJ1-1, with D unresolved. The CDR3 covers 13 residues. The germline V gene has CDR1 GTSNPN and CDR2 SVGIG (reference sequence). With 6 bases removed from V and 4 bases from J, the gap between germline ends came to 15 bases. CDR3 sequence: CACPVSRSTEAFF. The CDR3 DNA is TGTGCCTGTCCGGTAAGTCGTAGCACTGAAGCTTTCTTT.

This chain links TRBV23-1 with TRBJ2-5; TRBD2 might be the D (7 bases). TRBV23-1 is given ORF status, its function remaining uncertain. V was cut by 2 bases and J by 3 bases, with 13 bases left in between. This CDR3 has 15 residues. The CDR3 loop is CASSQPWGGEETQYF. As DNA, the CDR3 is TGCGCCAGCAGTCAACCTTGGGGGGGCGAAGAGACCCAGTACTTC.

The chain is built from TRBV6-6 and TRBJ1-5; D is ambiguous. The CDR3 extends over 10 amino acids. Trimming shortened V by 11 bases and J by 3 bases, and 5 bases separated the two germline ends. Germline lookup yields CDR1 MNHNY and CDR2 SVGAGI (reference sequence). This CDR3 is CAVHNQPQHF. The CDR3 nucleotides read TGTGCCGTCCACAATCAGCCCCAGCATTTT.

The V gene is TRBV4-2, the J gene TRBJ1-2; no firm D call. The V gene's germline CDR1 is LGHNA and CDR2 YNFKEQ. V gave up 4 bases and J gave up 0 bases, with 6 bases separating them. This CDR3 has 13 amino acids. The CDR3 DNA reads TGTGCCAGCAGCCCGGACTCTAACTATGGCTACACCTTC. Protein sequence: CASSPDSNYGYTF.

This clone was picked up a small number of times. This rearrangement joins TRBV29-1 to TRBJ1-1; D might be TRBD1 (5 bases). Trimming took 7 bases from V and 0 from J, leaving 12 bases between them. The CDR3 sequence is 13 residues long. Germline assignment: CDR1 SQVTM and CDR2 ANQGSEA. The CDR3 region is CSALGPMNTEAFF. The CDR3, as DNA: TGCAGCGCCCTGGGGCCGATGAACACTGAAGCTTTCTTT.

The chain links TRBV2 to TRBJ2-2; D uncertain. Germline V CDR1 and CDR2: SNHLY, FYNNEI. The CDR3 has 11 amino acids. V dropped 9 bases and J dropped 7 bases, with 9 bases sitting between them. The CDR3 region has the DNA TGTGCCAGTGATGGTGGCGGGGAGCTGTTTTTT. It is translated as CASDGGGELFF.

The V call is TRBV30, the J call TRBJ2-5; D uncertain. This CDR3 contains 14 residues. Germline CDR1 reads GTSNPN; CDR2 reads SVGIG (reference sequence). Trimming pared 6 bases from V and 3 bases from J, leaving 17 bases between. The CDR3 here is CACTTDRVEETQYF. The CDR3 DNA follows: TGTGCCTGCACGACGGACCGAGTGGAAGAGACCCAGTACTTC. Combining the CDR3 with reference TRBV30 and TRBJ2-5 gives the whole variable domain SQTIHQWPATLVQPVGSPLSLECTVEGTSNPNLYWYRQAAGRGLQLLFYSVGIGQISSEVPQNLSASRPQDRQFILSSKKLLLSDSGFYLCACTTDRVEETQYFGPGTRLLVL.

This chain connects TRBV29-1 to TRBJ2-2; D possibly corresponds to TRBD2 (5 bases). The germline CDR1 and CDR2 sequences are SQVTM and ANQGSEA. The CDR3 covers 13 residues. Trimming cost V 7 bases and J 5 bases, with 14 bases left between them. This CDR3 is CSGLDPGTGELFF. For the CDR3, the DNA is TGCAGCGGACTTGACCCGGGGACCGGGGAGCTGTTTTTT.